The text below deals with one T cell receptor (beta chain). Antigen specificity is unknown. These data originate in a study of T cells after yellow fever vaccination. The overall study: Preparation of the low-cell-number fractions used SMART-Seq v4 Ultra Low Input. General observations from the study: Most primary-vaccination clones recurred post-booster (roughly 96% CD4, roughly 91% CD8). CD4 and CD8 compartments shared a small share of clonotypes.

The germline V gene encodes CDR1 MNHNY and CDR2 SVGAGI (reference sequence). Trimming pared 6 bases from V and 1 base from J, leaving 13 bases between. This CDR3 comprises 14 residues. The TCR cDNA carried a universal primer site and UMIs from 5'RACE template switching. Using its own MiXCR run on the 5' RACE reads, TCRdb lists one record per CDR3 protein. The table records around 320,000 distinct CDR3 sequences, less than 9.5% of them present only once. The receptor was derived from a man aged 18 to 30 who received the YFV17D yellow fever vaccine. This chain links TRBV6-6 with TRBJ2-7, with a possible D match to TRBD1 (5 bases). The specimen comprised CD4+ T cells sorted from PBMCs, sampled 5 days after the yellow fever booster vaccination. The CDR3 sequence: CASSPQGHSYEQYF. The CDR3 coding sequence is TGTGCCAGCAGCCCCCAGGGCCATTCCTACGAGCAGTACTTC.